Described below is a single T cell receptor (beta chain) sequence and its context. Its target is unknown. Each CDR3 protein gets one entry after TCRdb re-called the RT-PCR reads with MiXCR. The table records some 800,000 distinct CDR3 sequences, 21% of them present only once. The CDR3 totals 15 residues. V dropped 4 bases and J dropped 7 bases, with 18 bases sitting between them. The germline V gene encodes CDR1 SGDLS and CDR2 YYNGEE. These data belong to a study of response to subunit inactivated influenza vaccine. Study-level points and caveats: The authors offered the suggestion that each seasonal influenza vaccination recruits few new T cells.

The sequencing here drew on PBMCs from blood, taken 5 days after vaccination. The TCR comes from a middle-aged man who received an inactivated influenza vaccine. The chain links TRBV9 to TRBJ2-1, with D perhaps given as TRBD1 or TRBD2 (6 bases each). The CDR3 is CASSRGMGGPNEQFF. CDR3 bases: TGTGCCAGCAGCCGTGGAATGGGGGGCCCAAATGAGCAGTTCTTC.